A selection of T cell receptor beta chains follows, all from one sample in a study of blood T cells in healthy people across ages. TCRdb reprocessed the 5' RACE reads with MiXCR, giving one entry per CDR3 protein. The data hold 1.5 million to 2 million distinct CDR3 sequences, with 49% observed a single time. The sample taken for sequencing was blood. The receptor set was obtained from a woman between 40 and 55 years old in good health. The CDR3 runs from the conserved cysteine through the conserved F or W. A D gene is named only where the DNA matches it firmly. For some rows the clone size is stated as once, few or many, or as a class when expanded; others skip it.

j_call,v_call,clone_size,d_call,cdr3_aa,cdr3_nt
TRBJ2-3,TRBV7-2,few,.,CASTQRAGLWEMSTDTQYF,TGTGCCAGCACCCAGAGGGCAGGCCTCTGGGAGATGAGCACAGATACGCAGTATTTT
TRBJ2-5,TRBV20-1,.,.,CSALDGNNEQYF,TGCAGTGCCTTGGACGGGAACAATGAGCAGTACTTC
TRBJ2-7,TRBV29-1,many,.,CSVGNSFYEQYF,TGCAGCGTTGGGAACAGTTTCTACGAGCAGTACTTC
TRBJ2-3,TRBV5-5,few,.,CASAAGHVFTDTQYF,TGTGCCAGCGCCGCGGGACATGTCTTCACAGATACGCAGTATTTT
TRBJ2-1,TRBV7-2,.,TRBD2,CASSFPTGGGETQFF,TGTGCCAGCAGCTTCCCTACGGGGGGGGGAGAGACCCAGTTCTTC
TRBJ1-2,TRBV7-2,.,TRBD1,CASSNPGQIDYGYTF,TGTGCCAGCAGCAACCCGGGACAGATAGACTATGGCTACACCTTC
TRBJ2-3,TRBV20-1,.,.,CSAGEFSSTDSQYF,TGCAGTGCTGGAGAATTTTCTAGCACAGATTCGCAGTATTTT
TRBJ2-1,TRBV3-1,few,.,CASSQPLSSYNEQFF,TGTGCCAGCAGCCAACCCCTTAGCTCCTACAATGAGCAGTTCTTC
TRBJ2-3,TRBV6-2/TRBV6-3,.,TRBD2,CASSPWTSEADTQYF,TGTGCCAGCAGCCCCTGGACTAGTGAAGCAGATACGCAGTATTTT
TRBJ1-1,TRBV4-3,.,.,CASSQEGGRTEAFF,TGCGCCAGCAGCCAAGAAGGGGGGCGAACTGAAGCTTTCTTT
TRBJ1-2,TRBV7-2,.,TRBD1,CASSPVGTGRNTF,TGTGCCAGCAGCCCCGTCGGGACAGGTCGAAACACCTTC
TRBJ1-2,TRBV4-1,.,.,CASSRVEDALSGYTF,TGCGCCAGCAGCCGTGTGGAAGATGCACTTTCGGGCTACACCTTC
TRBJ2-3,TRBV11-3,.,.,CASSPPARDTDTQYF,TGTGCCAGCAGCCCTCCGGCGAGGGACACAGATACGCAGTATTTT
TRBJ2-7,TRBV9,few,TRBD2,CASSVGAGGLYEQYF,TGTGCCAGCAGCGTAGGAGCGGGGGGTTTGTACGAGCAGTACTTC
TRBJ1-1,TRBV4-3,.,.,CASSQDYGGTEAFF,TGCGCCAGCAGCCAAGATTACGGGGGCACTGAAGCTTTCTTT
TRBJ1-6,TRBV7-2,.,TRBD1,CASSRPDRGYNSPLHF,TGTGCCAGCAGCAGACCGGACAGGGGCTATAATTCACCCCTCCACTTT
TRBJ1-1,TRBV6-6,.,.,CASSYSEGGLTFF,TGTGCCAGCAGTTACTCCGAAGGAGGGTTAACTTTCTTT
TRBJ2-3,TRBV24-1,few,.,CATSDAGSSTDTQYF,TGTGCCACCAGTGATGCAGGGTCGAGCACAGATACGCAGTATTTT
TRBJ2-7,TRBV6-5,.,TRBD1,CASSDGGTGEQYF,TGTGCCAGCAGTGACGGAGGGACAGGCGAGCAGTACTTC
TRBJ1-2,TRBV9,.,TRBD1,CASSVVGDSFYGYTF,TGTGCCAGCAGCGTAGTAGGGGACAGTTTCTATGGCTACACCTTC
TRBJ2-1,TRBV7-8,.,TRBD2,CASSPPFAGGDNEQFF,TGTGCCAGCAGCCCACCTTTTGCGGGGGGGGACAATGAGCAGTTCTTC
TRBJ2-5,TRBV11-2,.,TRBD2,CASSLMPSGPGEQYF,TGTGCCAGCAGCTTAATGCCTAGCGGCCCTGGAGAGCAGTACTTC
TRBJ1-2,TRBV20-1,.,.,CSAREWSTYGCTF,TGCAGTGCTAGAGAATGGAGTACCTATGGCTGCACCTTC
TRBJ2-5,TRBV10-2,.,TRBD2,CASRTSGTGETQYF,TGCGCCAGCAGGACTAGCGGGACGGGCGAGACCCAGTACTTC
TRBJ1-1,TRBV18,.,.,CASSPGGLTTEAFF,TGTGCCAGCTCACCAGGCGGACTGACCACTGAAGCTTTCTTT
TRBJ2-1,TRBV15,.,TRBD2,CATSSQPSGGRNNEQFF,TGTGCCACCAGCAGTCAGCCCAGCGGGGGGAGGAACAATGAGCAGTTCTTC
TRBJ2-7,TRBV7-9,.,.,CASSTGRSETSYEQYF,TGTGCCAGCAGCACGGGACGCTCTGAAACAAGCTACGAGCAGTACTTC
TRBJ2-1,TRBV6-2/TRBV6-3,.,.,CASSFDGGRLNEQFF,TGTGCCAGCAGCTTCGACGGGGGCAGGCTAAATGAGCAGTTCTTC
TRBJ2-1,TRBV7-2,.,.,CASSSYPQRGSGQFF,TGTGCCAGCAGCTCCTATCCCCAACGGGGCTCAGGGCAGTTCTTC
TRBJ1-2,TRBV7-2,few,TRBD1,CASSLGGTGDYGYTF,TGTGCCAGCAGCTTAGGGGGGACAGGGGACTATGGCTACACCTTC
TRBJ2-5,TRBV13,.,.,CASSSRVRGGIQETQYF,TGTGCCAGCAGCTCAAGGGTTAGGGGGGGCATCCAAGAGACCCAGTACTTC
TRBJ2-7,TRBV9,.,.,CASSGTVGSYNEQYF,TGTGCCAGCAGCGGGACGGTTGGCTCCTACAATGAGCAGTACTTC
TRBJ1-5,TRBV27,.,.,CASSLSAGEASNQPQHF,TGTGCCAGCAGTTTATCCGCAGGGGAAGCGAGCAATCAGCCCCAGCATTTT
TRBJ1-5,TRBV6-2/TRBV6-3,.,.,CASTKAANQPQHF,TGTGCCAGCACCAAGGCGGCTAATCAGCCCCAGCATTTT
TRBJ2-5,TRBV4-2,.,TRBD2,CASSQGTSGEERETQYF,TGTGCCAGCAGCCAGGGGACTAGCGGGGAGGAGAGAGAGACCCAGTACTTC
TRBJ2-4,TRBV10-3,.,.,CAISALQNIQYF,TGTGCCATCAGCGCCCTCCAGAACATTCAGTACTTC
TRBJ2-7,TRBV20-1,.,.,CSARRNLVYEQYF,TGCAGTGCTAGACGGAATTTAGTCTACGAGCAGTACTTC
TRBJ2-1,TRBV11-2,.,TRBD2,CASSFPYNQRGGLVNEQFF,TGTGCCAGCAGCTTTCCCTACAATCAGCGGGGGGGCCTGGTGAATGAGCAGTTCTTC
TRBJ2-5,TRBV4-3,many,.,CASSQDGVETQYF,TGCGCCAGCAGCCAAGACGGTGTAGAGACCCAGTACTTC
TRBJ2-7,TRBV10-3,.,TRBD1,CAIGDSSSGYEQYF,TGTGCCATCGGGGACAGTAGTTCGGGCTACGAGCAGTACTTC
TRBJ2-7,TRBV15,.,.,CATSRERTALFIEQYF,TGTGCCACCAGCAGGGAACGGACAGCACTTTTTATCGAGCAGTACTTC
TRBJ2-5,TRBV9,.,TRBD2,CASSVVGGKTQYF,TGTGCCAGCAGCGTAGTCGGGGGGAAGACCCAGTACTTC
TRBJ1-2,TRBV7-2,.,.,CASSLGADYYGYTF,TGTGCCAGCAGCTTAGGGGCAGACTACTATGGCTACACCTTC
TRBJ1-6,TRBV5-1,once,TRBD1,CASSRHTPGQGVNNSPLHF,TGCGCCAGCAGCCGACACACACCGGGACAGGGGGTCAATAATTCACCCCTCCACTTT
TRBJ2-3,TRBV6-6,.,.,CASSYSTGSDTQYF,TGTGCCAGCAGTTACTCGACCGGGTCAGATACGCAGTATTTT
TRBJ2-7,TRBV3-1,.,TRBD1,CASSQGQGATVEQYF,TGTGCCAGCAGCCAAGGGCAGGGGGCGACGGTCGAGCAGTACTTC
TRBJ1-6,TRBV6-7,.,TRBD1,CVYVSGGQGNSPLHF,TGTGTCTACGTCAGTGGAGGACAGGGAAATTCACCCCTCCACTTT
TRBJ2-7,TRBV24-1,few,.,CATSGSRGYEQYF,TGTGCCACCAGTGGATCCAGGGGCTACGAGCAGTACTTC